The 32 T cell receptor beta chains reported below all come from one sample, sequenced in a study of T-cell reconstitution after alpha-beta-depleted transplantation in children. It was with unique molecular identifiers that the TCRbeta library was prepared. TCRdb redid the calling of the PCR reads with MiXCR, one entry per CDR3 protein. The sample lists around 500,000 distinct CDR3 sequences; 20% to 25% were seen once. This specimen consisted of PBMCs, mostly from graft donor cells, obtained 360 days after TCRalphabeta/CD19-depleted stem cell transplant. Receptors were obtained from a boy younger than two who had a stem cell transplant for acute myeloid leukemia, so the T cells may come from the graft donor.

The rearrangement uses TRBV28 and TRBJ2-7; tentatively, D is TRBD1 or TRBD2 (5 bases each). The CDR3 is 13 amino acids. Trimming cost V 3 bases and J 2 bases, with 8 bases left between them. Germline loops: CDR1 MDHEN, CDR2 SYDVKM. CDR3 in DNA: TGTGCCAGCAGTTTGGGGGTCACCTACGAGCAGTACGTC. Its translation is CASSLGVTYEQYV.

The chain couples TRBV7-2 to TRBJ2-7; D remains ambiguous. The germline V and J ends were trimmed by 3 bases and 2 bases, with 11 bases remaining between them. The CDR3 has 14 residues. Germline values: CDR1 SGHTA, CDR2 FQGNSA. Here the CDR3 reads CASSFRHIPYEQYF. The DNA for the CDR3 is TGTGCCAGCAGCTTCCGCCATATCCCCTACGAGCAGTACTTC. Full variable domain (outside the CDR3, taken from reference TRBV7-2 and TRBJ2-7): GAGVSQSPSNKVTEKGKDVELRCDPISGHTALYWYRQSLGQGLEFLIYFQGNSAPDKSGLPSDRFSAERTGGSVSTLTIQRTQQEDSAVYLCASSFRHIPYEQYFGPGTRLTVT.

This sequence joins TRBV18 and TRBJ2-3, with 10 bases that match TRBD2. CDR3 length: 15 residues. Germline V gene sequence: CDR1 KGHSH, CDR2 LQKENI. Trimming removed 4 bases from V and 5 bases from J; junction bases left unmatched: 6. The CDR3 bases are TGTGCCAGCTCACGACCGGCTAGCGGGGGAGATACGCAGTATTTT. It encodes CASSRPASGGDTQYF.

The V and J genes are TRBV20-1 and TRBJ2-3, with TRBD2 as a possible D gene (6 bases). V was trimmed by 3 bases and J by 2 bases, leaving 21 bases between them. The CDR3 is 17 residues long. CDR1 DFQATT and CDR2 SNEGSKA come from the germline V gene (reference sequence). Here the CDR3 DNA reads TGCAGTGCTAGGAAGGAGGGTCTAGGTCGCCTCACAGATACGCAGTATTTT. Its translation: CSARKEGLGRLTDTQYF.

This clonotype was detected ten times or more. This chain joins TRBV5-1 and TRBJ2-7, with D tentatively TRBD1 or TRBD2 (5 bases each). V was cut by 4 bases and J by 6 bases, with 23 bases left in between. Germline loops: CDR1 SGHRS, CDR2 YFSETQ. The CDR3 consists of 16 residues. Here the CDR3 DNA reads TGCGCCAGCAGCCGGCCAGAGGTCAGGGAAGCGGCCGAGCAGTACGTC. As protein: CASSRPEVREAAEQYV.

This chain joins TRBV24-1 and TRBJ1-5, with D possibly being TRBD1 (5 bases). The CDR3 covers 14 residues. Trimming took 2 bases from V and 5 from J, leaving 9 bases between them. Germline V gene sequence: CDR1 KGHDR, CDR2 SFDVKD. CDR3 sequence reads: CATSDWGEDQPQHF. CDR3 in DNA: TGTGCCACCAGTGATTGGGGGGAGGATCAGCCCCAGCATTTT.

The chain recombines TRBV4-3 with TRBJ2-3; the D is unclear. CDR1 and CDR2 from the germline V gene are LGHNA and YSLEER. CDR3 length: 13 amino acids. V was shortened by 0 bases and J by 5 bases, with 6 bases between the two germline ends. Here the CDR3 reads CASSQDSLDTQYF. CDR3 sequence (DNA): TGCGCCAGCAGCCAAGATTCTCTAGATACGCAGTATTTT.

This clonotype was seen many times. The rearrangement joins TRBV10-3 to TRBJ1-5; D call uncertain. CDR1 is ENHRY and CDR2 is SYGVKD in the germline V gene. The CDR3 length is 16 residues. V lost 2 bases, J lost 5 bases, and 16 bases lay in between. This chain's CDR3 is CAISERSVQQDQPQHF. The DNA of the CDR3 is TGTGCCATCAGTGAGCGAAGTGTACAGCAAGATCAGCCCCAGCATTTT.

The chain recombines TRBV3-1 with TRBJ2-7; D not certain. The CDR3 extends over 11 amino acids. CDR1 is LGHDT, CDR2 YNNKEL, per germline (reference sequence). V was cut by 0 bases and J by 13 bases, with 10 bases left in between. CDR3 DNA sequence: TGTGCCAGCAGCCAAGATGGGCGACTTTACGTC. Translated: CASSQDGRLYV.

The rearrangement joins TRBV6-5 to TRBJ2-3, with TRBD2 matching 14 bases. The CDR3 extends over 18 amino acids. With 0 bases clipped from V and 4 bases from J, the junction kept 6 bases outside the gene matches. Germline CDR1 MNHEY, CDR2 SVGAGI. The CDR3 DNA follows: TGTGCCAGCAGTTACTCGAGACTAGCGGGGGGGCCTTCAGATACGCAGTATTTT. This gives the protein CASSYSRLAGGPSDTQYF.

This clonotype was counted between two and nine times. This sequence joins TRBV5-1 and TRBJ2-6; D not certain. CDR3 size: 15 residues. The V and J ends lost 1 base and 0 bases respectively, with 5 bases between them. Germline V lookup: CDR1 SGHRS, CDR2 YFSETQ. This CDR3 is CASSLPDSGANVLTF. The CDR3 DNA follows: TGCGCCAGCAGCTTGCCCGACTCTGGGGCCAACGTCCTGACTTTC.

The table lists this clonotype with a few counts. The chain couples TRBV15 to TRBJ2-5; perhaps TRBD1 as D (6 bases). The CDR3 runs to 14 residues. From germline, CDR1 is LNHNV and CDR2 YYDKDF (reference sequence). The ends were cut back, 3 bases at V and 6 bases at J, with 14 bases in the middle. Here the CDR3 reads CATSRDEGVKTQYF. DNA for the CDR3: TGTGCCACCAGCAGGGATGAGGGGGTAAAGACCCAGTACTTC.

Regarding this clonotype: A much bigger clone sits one base away, suggesting this may be a read error. The gene calls are TRBV12-3 or TRBV12-4 and TRBJ2-2; perhaps TRBD1 as D (6 bases). The CDR3 contains 13 residues. V was pared by 5 bases and J by 4 bases, with 8 bases between. The CDR3 DNA follows: TGTGCCAGCAGTACAGGGAGCACCGGGGAGCTGTTTTTT. Translating gives CASSTGSTGELFF.

The chain is built from TRBV6-1 and TRBJ2-3; D unresolved. Germline V gene data show CDR1 as MNHNS and CDR2 as SASEGT. Trimming removed 5 bases at V and 1 base at J, with 13 bases between. The CDR3 spans 15 residues. The CDR3 here is CASSPGPGGTDTQYF. CDR3 DNA sequence: TGTGCCAGCAGTCCCGGGCCGGGCGGCACAGATACGCAGTATTTT.

This clonotype has only a few counts. The chain combines TRBV29-1 with TRBJ2-3; perhaps TRBD2 as D (7 bases). The CDR3 is 13 residues long. The ends were cut back, 6 bases at V and 1 base at J, with 11 bases in the middle. CDR1 and CDR2 (germline): SQVTM, ANQGSEA. In nucleotides, the CDR3 is TGCAGCGTGCGGGGGCTGGGCACAGATACGCAGTATTTT. Translation: CSVRGLGTDTQYF.

This clonotype was found a few times. The V gene is TRBV5-1, the J gene TRBJ2-1, with D unclear. Trimming stripped 1 base from V and 9 bases from J, with 5 bases between. The CDR3 loop spans 11 amino acids. The germline gives CDR1 SGHRS, CDR2 YFSETQ. DNA for the CDR3: TGCGCCAGCAGCTTGCTAACTGAGCAGTTCTTC. Protein sequence: CASSLLTEQFF.

This clonotype turned up a few times. This chain links TRBV29-1 with TRBJ2-1, with 7 bases that match TRBD2. This CDR3 has 15 residues. V lost 6 bases and J lost 0; bases outside the gene matches: 8. From germline, CDR1 is SQVTM and CDR2 ANQGSEA. In DNA, the CDR3 is TGCAGCGTGGGGGGGGACTTCCCCTCCTACAATGAGCAGTTCTTC. Translating it yields CSVGGDFPSYNEQFF.

V usage is TRBV6-1 and J usage is TRBJ2-7; 9 bases align to TRBD1. Looked up from germline, CDR1 is MNHNS and CDR2 is SASEGT. V lost 2 bases and J lost 5; bases outside the gene matches: 7. CDR3 size: 15 residues. In DNA, the CDR3 is TGTGCCAGCAGTGAACGTGGGACAGGGAACAACGAGCAGTACTTC. Protein sequence: CASSERGTGNNEQYF.

The sample holds many counts of this clonotype. This rearrangement joins TRBV7-2 to TRBJ2-1, with TRBD2 matching over 13 bases. This CDR3 region has 16 residues. The V gene's germline CDR1 is SGHTA and CDR2 FQGNSA. Trimming removed 1 base from V and 8 bases from J; junction bases left unmatched: 5. The CDR3 region is CASSLGLAGGMDEQFF. The CDR3 DNA sequence: TGTGCCAGCAGCTTAGGACTAGCGGGGGGAATGGATGAGCAGTTCTTC.

This clonotype was detected only a few times. The rearrangement links TRBV12-3 or TRBV12-4 to TRBJ1-2; D might be TRBD1 (5 bases). The CDR3 is 13 amino acids. V lost 2 bases to trimming and J lost 7 bases, with 11 bases between them. The CDR3 DNA reads TGTGCCAGCAGTTTATCAGGGCGGGCTGGCTACACCTTC. Translation: CASSLSGRAGYTF.

This clonotype was observed at least ten times. The chain joins TRBV20-1 to TRBJ2-5; 7 bases match TRBD2. This CDR3 has 15 residues. Germline CDR1 and CDR2: DFQATT and SNEGSKA (reference sequence). V trimming: 5 bases; J trimming: 5 bases; junction bases outside the gene matches: 14. For the CDR3, the DNA is TGCAGTGCTCTCTCCCATACTAGCGCCCCGGAGACCCAGTACTTC. Translation gives CSALSHTSAPETQYF.

The chain recombines TRBV20-1 with TRBJ2-3; D ambiguous. The CDR3 runs 12 residues. CDR1 and CDR2 (germline): DFQATT, SNEGSKA (reference sequence). V was trimmed by 5 bases and J by 0 bases, leaving 6 bases between them. CDR3 region: CSAPGSTDTQYF. The CDR3 coding sequence is TGCAGTGCTCCCGGGAGCACAGATACGCAGTATTTT.

This clonotype came up many times. The CDR3 region is CASRPQGVDIQYF. The CDR3 DNA reads as TGTGCCAGCAGACCACAGGGTGTGGACATTCAGTACTTC. The rearrangement links TRBV28 to TRBJ2-4; possibly TRBD1 for D (6 bases). This CDR3 comprises 13 residues. Trimming left V 6 bases short and J 8 bases short, with 14 bases between. Germline V gives CDR1 MDHEN, CDR2 SYDVKM.

Ten or more counts support this clonotype. The rearrangement links TRBV29-1 to TRBJ2-2, with D uncertain. V lost 3 bases, J lost 1 base, and 9 bases lay in between. The germline V gene encodes CDR1 SQVTM and CDR2 ANQGSEA. This CDR3 is 14 amino acids long. CDR3 sequence reads: CSVDMKGNTGELFF. The DNA for the CDR3 is TGCAGCGTTGACATGAAGGGGAACACCGGGGAGCTGTTTTTT.

This clonotype occurred many times. This chain uses TRBV6-5 with TRBJ2-3, with D unresolved. Trimming stripped 2 bases from V and 1 base from J, with 4 bases between. The germline gives CDR1 MNHEY, CDR2 SVGAGI. The CDR3 extends over 13 amino acids. The CDR3 spells CASSYHRTDTQYF. The CDR3, as DNA: TGTGCCAGCAGTTACCACCGCACAGATACGCAGTATTTT.

The V gene is TRBV5-1, the J gene TRBJ2-5; D is unresolved. Germline-derived CDR1 and CDR2 are SGHRS and YFSETQ. The germline V and J ends were trimmed by 4 bases and 3 bases, with 10 bases remaining between them. The CDR3 consists of 13 residues. For the CDR3, the DNA is TGCGCCAGCAGCCGGTGGGTTAAAGAGACCCAGTACTTC. Protein: CASSRWVKETQYF.

The chain is built from TRBV7-2 and TRBJ1-1, with D unclear. The V gene's germline CDR1 is SGHTA and CDR2 FQGNSA. The CDR3 is 15 residues long. The germline V and J ends were trimmed by 4 bases and 0 bases, with 12 bases remaining between them. The CDR3 sequence is CASSWKWQLNTEAFF. The CDR3 DNA is TGTGCCAGCAGCTGGAAATGGCAGCTGAACACTGAAGCTTTCTTT.

The chain is built from TRBV2 and TRBJ2-1, with 9 nucleotides matching TRBD2. Trimming cost V 5 bases and J 0 bases; bases outside gene matches: 8. The germline V gene encodes CDR1 SNHLY and CDR2 FYNNEI. There are 17 residues in the CDR3. The CDR3 DNA follows: TGTGCCAGCAGTCGACTAGCGGTCGACCCCTCCTACAATGAGCAGTTCTTC. Translation: CASSRLAVDPSYNEQFF.

In this sample, this clonotype turned up many times. The chain combines TRBV20-1 with TRBJ2-3, with D perhaps given as TRBD1 or TRBD2 (5 bases each). This CDR3 region has 15 residues. The V and J ends lost 0 bases and 0 bases respectively, with 10 bases between them. Germline V gene sequence: CDR1 DFQATT, CDR2 SNEGSKA (reference sequence). CDR3 sequence (DNA): TGCAGTGCTAGAGATCGGGACCCTAGCACAGATACGCAGTATTTT. It specifies CSARDRDPSTDTQYF.

This clonotype has ten or more counts. The V gene is TRBV20-1, the J gene TRBJ2-3; 12 bases agree with TRBD2. The CDR3 totals 19 residues. V shed 6 bases, J shed 0 bases, and the junction held 16 bases outside the gene matches. Germline CDR1 reads DFQATT; CDR2 reads SNEGSKA (reference sequence). The chain's CDR3 is CSAEGRTSGTESSTDTQYF. CDR3 DNA: TGCAGTGCGGAAGGCCGGACTAGCGGGACCGAATCTAGCACAGATACGCAGTATTTT.

The rearrangement joins TRBV4-3 to TRBJ2-1, with 8 nucleotides matching TRBD2. The CDR3 totals 16 residues. Unmatched junction bases numbered 4, after V lost 0 bases and J lost 3 bases. Per germline, CDR1 LGHNA and CDR2 YSLEER. DNA for the CDR3: TGCGCCAGCAGCCAAGAAAGCGGGGGTGTCTACAATGAGCAGTTCTTC. This encodes CASSQESGGVYNEQFF.

This clonotype was seen many times. CDR3 sequence reads: CSVVWYNEQFF. CDR3 DNA sequence: TGCAGCGTTGTGTGGTACAATGAGCAGTTCTTC. V and J are TRBV29-1 and TRBJ2-1; D is uncertain. The length of the CDR3 is 11 residues. Germline assignment: CDR1 SQVTM and CDR2 ANQGSEA. Trimming stripped 4 bases from V and 4 bases from J, with 5 bases between.